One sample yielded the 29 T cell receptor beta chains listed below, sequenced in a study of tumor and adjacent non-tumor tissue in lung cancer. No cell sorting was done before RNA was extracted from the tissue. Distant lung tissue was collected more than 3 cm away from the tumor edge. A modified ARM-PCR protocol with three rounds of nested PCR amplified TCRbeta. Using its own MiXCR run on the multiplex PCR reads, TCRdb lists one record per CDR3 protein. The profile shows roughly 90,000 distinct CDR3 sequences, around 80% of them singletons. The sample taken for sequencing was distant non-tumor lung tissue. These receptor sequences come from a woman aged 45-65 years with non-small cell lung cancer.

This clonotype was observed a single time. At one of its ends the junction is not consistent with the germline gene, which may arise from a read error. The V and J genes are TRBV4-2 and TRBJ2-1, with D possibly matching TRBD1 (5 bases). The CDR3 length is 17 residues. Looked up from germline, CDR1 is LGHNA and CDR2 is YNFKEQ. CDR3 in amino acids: CTSTLKGLSRSYNEQFF. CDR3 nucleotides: TGTACCAGCACCTTAAAGGGGCTGTCGAGATCCTACAACGAGCAGTTCTTC.

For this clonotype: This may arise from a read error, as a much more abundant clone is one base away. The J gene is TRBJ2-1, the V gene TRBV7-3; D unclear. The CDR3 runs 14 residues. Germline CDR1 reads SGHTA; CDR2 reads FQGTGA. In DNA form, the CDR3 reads TGTGCCAGCAGCTTAAACGGTGCATTCAATGAGCACTTCTTC. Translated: CASSLNGAFNEHFF.

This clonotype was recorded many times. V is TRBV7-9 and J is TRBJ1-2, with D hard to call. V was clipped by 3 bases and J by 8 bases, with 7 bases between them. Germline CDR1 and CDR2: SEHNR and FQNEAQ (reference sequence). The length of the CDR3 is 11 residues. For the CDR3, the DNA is TGTGCCAGCAGCTTGCCGGGGGGCTACACCTTC. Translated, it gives CASSLPGGYTF.

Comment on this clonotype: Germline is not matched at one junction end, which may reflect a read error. DNA of the CDR3: TGCGGCGTTGGTCGGGAAGAAGAGACCCAGCACTTC. Its translation is CGVGREEETQHF. The rearrangement joins TRBV29-1 to TRBJ2-5; TRBD2 is a possible D gene (5 bases). Germline V lookup: CDR1 SQVTM, CDR2 ANQGSEA. The CDR3 spans 12 residues.

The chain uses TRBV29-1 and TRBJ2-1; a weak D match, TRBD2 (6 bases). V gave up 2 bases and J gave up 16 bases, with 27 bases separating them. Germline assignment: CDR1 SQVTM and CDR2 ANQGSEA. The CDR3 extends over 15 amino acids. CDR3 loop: CSVELSGSSYNELFF. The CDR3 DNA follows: TGCAGCGTTGAACTATCCGGGAGCTCCTACAATGAGCTCTTCTTC.

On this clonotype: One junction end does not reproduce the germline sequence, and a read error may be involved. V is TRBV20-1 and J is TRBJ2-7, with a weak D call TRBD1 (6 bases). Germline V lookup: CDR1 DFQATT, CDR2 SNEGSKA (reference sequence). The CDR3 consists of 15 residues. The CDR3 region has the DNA TGCAGTGCTAGAGAACTCCTAGGGGGATTTTGGGAGCAGTATTTC. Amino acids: CSARELLGGFWEQYF.

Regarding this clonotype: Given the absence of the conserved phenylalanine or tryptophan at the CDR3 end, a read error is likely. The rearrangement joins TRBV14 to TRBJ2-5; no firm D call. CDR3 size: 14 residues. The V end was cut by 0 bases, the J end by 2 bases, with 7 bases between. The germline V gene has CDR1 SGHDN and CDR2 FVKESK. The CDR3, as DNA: TGTGCCAGCAGCCAAGACTATCCGCAAGAGACCCAGTACTTA. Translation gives CASSQDYPQETQYL.

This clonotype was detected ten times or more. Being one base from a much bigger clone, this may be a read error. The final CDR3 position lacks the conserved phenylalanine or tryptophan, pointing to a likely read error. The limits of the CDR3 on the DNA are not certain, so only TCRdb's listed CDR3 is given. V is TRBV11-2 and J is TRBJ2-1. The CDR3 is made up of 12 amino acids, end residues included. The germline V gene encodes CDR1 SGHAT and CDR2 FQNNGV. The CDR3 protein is CASSSSYLNLFL.

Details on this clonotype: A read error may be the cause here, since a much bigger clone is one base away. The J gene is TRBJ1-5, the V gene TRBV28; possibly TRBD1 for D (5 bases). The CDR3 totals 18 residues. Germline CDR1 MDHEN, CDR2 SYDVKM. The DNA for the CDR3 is TGTGCCGGCAGTTTATGGGGCCGTTCGTGGGGAAAAAATCAGCCCCAGCATTTT. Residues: CAGSLWGRSWGKNQPQHF.

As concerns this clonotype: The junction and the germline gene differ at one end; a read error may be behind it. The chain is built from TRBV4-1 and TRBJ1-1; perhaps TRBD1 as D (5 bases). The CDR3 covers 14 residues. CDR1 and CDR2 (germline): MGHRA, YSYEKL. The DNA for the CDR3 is TGCGCCAGCAACCAACGGACGGGGGGGACTGAAGCTCTCTTT. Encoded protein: CASNQRTGGTEALF.

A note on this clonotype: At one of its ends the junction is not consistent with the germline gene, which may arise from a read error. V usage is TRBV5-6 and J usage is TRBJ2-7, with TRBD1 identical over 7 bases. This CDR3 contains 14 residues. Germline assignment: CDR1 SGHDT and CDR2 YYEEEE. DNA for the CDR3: TGTGCCAGCAGGTTGTGGCAGGGGGTTTACGAGCAGTATTTC. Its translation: CASRLWQGVYEQYF.

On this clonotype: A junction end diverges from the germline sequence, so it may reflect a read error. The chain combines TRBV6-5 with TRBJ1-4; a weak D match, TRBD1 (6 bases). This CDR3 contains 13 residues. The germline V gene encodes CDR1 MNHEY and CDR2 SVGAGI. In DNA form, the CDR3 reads TGTGCCAGCAGTTACTGGTCAGGGGAAAAAGTGTTTTTC. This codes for CASSYWSGEKVFF.

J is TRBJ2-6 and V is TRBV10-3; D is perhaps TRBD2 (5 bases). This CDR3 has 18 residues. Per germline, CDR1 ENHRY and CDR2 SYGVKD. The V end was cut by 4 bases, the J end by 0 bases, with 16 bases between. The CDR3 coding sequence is TGTGCCATCAGTGGGGTGGCGGGCCCACTCTCTGGGGCCAACGTCCTGACTTTC. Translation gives CAISGVAGPLSGANVLTF.

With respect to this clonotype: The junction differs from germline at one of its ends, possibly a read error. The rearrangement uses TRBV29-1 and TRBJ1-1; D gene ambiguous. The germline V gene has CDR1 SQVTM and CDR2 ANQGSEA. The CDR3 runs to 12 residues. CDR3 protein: CSVGRRNTEASF. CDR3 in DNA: TGCAGCGTTGGTCGGCGGAACACTGAAGCTTCCTTT.

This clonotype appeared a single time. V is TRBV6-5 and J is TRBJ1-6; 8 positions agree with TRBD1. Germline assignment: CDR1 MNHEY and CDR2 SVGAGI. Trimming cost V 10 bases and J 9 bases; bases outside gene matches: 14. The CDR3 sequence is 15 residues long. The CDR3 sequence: CANSHQGAGSSPLHF. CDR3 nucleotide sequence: TGTGCCAACAGCCATCAGGGGGCAGGAAGTTCACCCCTCCACTTT.

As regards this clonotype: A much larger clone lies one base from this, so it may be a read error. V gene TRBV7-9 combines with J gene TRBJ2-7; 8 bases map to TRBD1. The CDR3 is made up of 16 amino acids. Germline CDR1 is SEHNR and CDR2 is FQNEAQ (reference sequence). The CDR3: CDSSLTTGGYSYEQYF. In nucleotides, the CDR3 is TGTGACAGCAGCTTAACTACAGGGGGATACTCCTACGAGCAGTACTTC. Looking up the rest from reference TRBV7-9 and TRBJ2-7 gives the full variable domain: DTGVSQNPRHKITKRGQNVTFRCDPISEHNRLYWYRQTLGQGPEFLTYFQNEAQLEKSRLLSDRFSAERPKGSFSTLEIQRTEQGDSAMYLCDSSLTTGGYSYEQYFGPGTRLTVT.

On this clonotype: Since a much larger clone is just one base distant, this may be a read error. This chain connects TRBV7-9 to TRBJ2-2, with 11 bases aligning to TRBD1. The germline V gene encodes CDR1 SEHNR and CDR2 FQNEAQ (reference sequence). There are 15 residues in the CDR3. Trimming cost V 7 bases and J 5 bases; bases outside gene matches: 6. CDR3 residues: CASKPGQGGTGELFF. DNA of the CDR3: TGTGCCAGCAAACCGGGACAGGGGGGGACCGGGGAGCTGTTTTTT.

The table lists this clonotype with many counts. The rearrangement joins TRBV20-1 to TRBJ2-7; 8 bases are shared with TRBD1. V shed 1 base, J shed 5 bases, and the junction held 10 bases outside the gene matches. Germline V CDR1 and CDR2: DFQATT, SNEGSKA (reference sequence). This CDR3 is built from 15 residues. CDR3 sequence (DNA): TGCAGTGCTAGAGCTGGACAGGGAAGTTCCGACGAGCAGTACTTC. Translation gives CSARAGQGSSDEQYF.

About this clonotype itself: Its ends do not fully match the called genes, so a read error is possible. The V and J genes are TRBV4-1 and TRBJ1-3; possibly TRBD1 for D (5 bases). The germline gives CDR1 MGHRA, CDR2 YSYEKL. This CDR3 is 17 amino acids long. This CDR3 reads CVSSQVDPGGVGNAIYF. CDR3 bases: TGCGTCAGCAGCCAAGTCGATCCGGGGGGGGTAGGAAACGCCATATATTTT.

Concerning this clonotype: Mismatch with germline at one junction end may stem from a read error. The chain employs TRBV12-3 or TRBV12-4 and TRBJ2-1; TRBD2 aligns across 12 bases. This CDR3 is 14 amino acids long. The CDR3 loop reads CASTPSGGVDEQFF. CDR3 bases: TGTGCCAGCACTCCTAGCGGGGGGGTTGATGAGCAGTTCTTT.

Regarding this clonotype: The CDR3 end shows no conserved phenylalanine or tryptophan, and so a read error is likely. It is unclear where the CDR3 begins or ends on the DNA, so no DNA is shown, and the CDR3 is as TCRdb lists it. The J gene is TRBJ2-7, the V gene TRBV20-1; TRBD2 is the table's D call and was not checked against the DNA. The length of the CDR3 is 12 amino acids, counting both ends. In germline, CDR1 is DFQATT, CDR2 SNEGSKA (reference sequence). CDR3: CCAKRDFYEQYS.

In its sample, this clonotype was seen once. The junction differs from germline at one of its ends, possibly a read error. CDR3 residues: CVSIPGSSSPFHF. The CDR3 DNA reads as TGTGTCAGCATACCCGGCAGTTCTTCACCCTTCCACTTT. This sequence joins TRBV12-3 or TRBV12-4 and TRBJ1-6; no clear D. The CDR3 totals 13 residues.

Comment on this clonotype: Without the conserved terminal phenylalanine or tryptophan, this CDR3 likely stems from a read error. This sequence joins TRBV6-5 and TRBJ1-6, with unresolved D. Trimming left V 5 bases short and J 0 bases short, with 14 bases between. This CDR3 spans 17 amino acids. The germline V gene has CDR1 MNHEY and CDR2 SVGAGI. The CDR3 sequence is CASSGSWASSYNSPLHL. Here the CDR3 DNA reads TGTGCCAGCAGTGGTAGTTGGGCGAGCTCCTATAATTCACCCCTCCACCTT.

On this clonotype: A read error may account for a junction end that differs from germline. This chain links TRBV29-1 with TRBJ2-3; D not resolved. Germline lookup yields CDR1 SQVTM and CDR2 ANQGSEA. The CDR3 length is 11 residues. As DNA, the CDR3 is TGCGGCGTTAAGCAAAGCGATATGCATTATTTT. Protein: CGVKQSDMHYF.

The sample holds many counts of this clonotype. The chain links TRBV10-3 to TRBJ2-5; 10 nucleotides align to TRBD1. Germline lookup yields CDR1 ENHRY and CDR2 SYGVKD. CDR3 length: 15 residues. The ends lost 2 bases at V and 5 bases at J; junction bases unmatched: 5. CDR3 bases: TGTGCCATCAGTGAGGGACAGGGGGTAAGGGAGACCCAGTACTTC. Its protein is CAISEGQGVRETQYF.

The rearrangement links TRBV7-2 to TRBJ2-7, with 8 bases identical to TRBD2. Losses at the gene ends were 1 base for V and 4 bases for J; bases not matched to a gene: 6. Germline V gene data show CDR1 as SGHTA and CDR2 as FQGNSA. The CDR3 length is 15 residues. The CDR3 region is CASSLGSGSHYEQYF. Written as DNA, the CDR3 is TGTGCCAGCAGCTTAGGGAGCGGGAGTCATTACGAGCAGTACTTC.

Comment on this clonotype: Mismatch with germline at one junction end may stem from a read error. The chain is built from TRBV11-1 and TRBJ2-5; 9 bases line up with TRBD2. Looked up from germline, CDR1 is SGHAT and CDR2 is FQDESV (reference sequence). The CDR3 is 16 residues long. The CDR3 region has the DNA TGTACCAGCAGCTTCCGTCTAGCGGGAATGGGAAGGACCCAGTACTTC. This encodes CTSSFRLAGMGRTQYF.

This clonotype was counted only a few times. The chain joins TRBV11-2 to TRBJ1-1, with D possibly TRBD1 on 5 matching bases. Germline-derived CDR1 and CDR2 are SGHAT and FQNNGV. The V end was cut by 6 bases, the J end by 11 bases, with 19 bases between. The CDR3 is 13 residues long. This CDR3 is CASSPGVQQWAFF. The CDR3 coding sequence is TGTGCCAGCAGTCCGGGGGTGCAGCAGTGGGCTTTCTTT.

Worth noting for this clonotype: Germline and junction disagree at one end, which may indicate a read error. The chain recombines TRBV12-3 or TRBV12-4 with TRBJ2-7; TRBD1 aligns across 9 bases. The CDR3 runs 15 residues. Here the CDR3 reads CAGNQGQGATYKQYF. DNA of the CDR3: TGTGCCGGCAACCAGGGACAGGGCGCCACCTACAAGCAGTACTTC.